Each of the 7 T cell receptor beta chains below was sequenced from the same sample in a study of T cells in localized non-small cell lung cancer. TCRdb's table, derived via immunoSEQ multiplex PCR, lists solely in-frame clones and lacks some. The sample records about 1,800 clones, about 30% being singletons. The specimen comprised normal lung tissue next to the tumor, sampled before any cancer treatment. These receptors were collected from a female donor over 55 with stage I lung adenocarcinoma.

DNA of the CDR3: TGCGCCAGCACCTTCGGATTGACAGGTTCTGAAAAACTGTTTTTT. It translates to CASTFGLTGSEKLFF. V gene TRBV5-1 combines with J gene TRBJ1-4; D might be TRBD1 (6 bases). Between the trimmed V and J ends, which lost 6 bases and 7 bases, there was a span of 19 bases. From germline, CDR1 is SGHRS and CDR2 YFSETQ. The CDR3 spans 15 residues.

This clone is labeled as medium-sized. The chain has TRBV6-8 and TRBJ1-1; 7 positions match TRBD1. Germline trimming cut 7 bases from V and 0 bases from J; bases unmatched to any gene: 2. The CDR3 covers 13 residues. The germline V gene has CDR1 MNHGY and CDR2 SAAAGT. The CDR3 DNA reads TGTGCCAGCAACGGGACAGTGAACACTGAAGCTTTCTTT. Translating it yields CASNGTVNTEAFF.

The V call is TRBV1, the J call TRBJ1-3; the DNA was not used to check the table's D call, TRBD1. TRBV1 is given as a pseudogene. This CDR3 contains 19 residues. The CDR3 loop reads CASSQRGSGTGDSGNTIYF. The CDR3, as DNA: TGCGCCAGCAGCCAAAGGGGGTCAGGGACAGGGGATTCTGGAAACACCATATATTTT.

The chain carries TRBV5-1 and TRBJ1-4, with D perhaps TRBD1 (6 bases). The germline V gene has CDR1 SGHRS and CDR2 YFSETQ. This CDR3 comprises 15 residues. Trimming cost V 4 bases and J 8 bases, with 18 bases left between them. In nucleotides, the CDR3 is TGCGCCAGCAGCACGACCGCCGGGGGCAAAGAAAAACTGTTTTTT. It translates to CASSTTAGGKEKLFF.

The chain uses TRBV19 and TRBJ1-5; 8 positions agree with TRBD1. Per the germline V gene, CDR1 is LNHDA and CDR2 is SQIVND (reference sequence). The CDR3 is 16 residues long. The V segment lost 3 bases and the J segment 4 bases; nucleotides outside the gene matches: 8. CDR3 amino acids: CASSIPWTGQNQPQHF. DNA of the CDR3: TGTGCCAGTAGTATCCCCTGGACAGGGCAGAATCAGCCCCAGCATTTT.

V is TRBV29-1 and J is TRBJ2-3; 16 bases agree with TRBD2. This CDR3 spans 16 amino acids. The germline V gene encodes CDR1 SQVTM and CDR2 ANQGSEA. The J segment lost 4 bases and the V segment lost 8 bases, leaving 9 bases of the junction unmatched. The CDR3 nucleotides read TGCAGCTCCTCGAAGGGACTAGCGGGGGGGCCAGATACGCAGTATTTT. The encoded protein is CSSSKGLAGGPDTQYF.

V and J are TRBV6-8 and TRBJ1-2, with 7 bases that match TRBD1. The CDR3 sequence is 13 residues long. Germline trimming cut 6 bases from V and 7 bases from J; bases unmatched to any gene: 8. Germline loops: CDR1 MNHGY, CDR2 SAAAGT. The CDR3 protein is CASRLMTGTGYTF. The CDR3 DNA reads as TGTGCCAGCAGATTGATGACAGGGACTGGCTACACCTTC.